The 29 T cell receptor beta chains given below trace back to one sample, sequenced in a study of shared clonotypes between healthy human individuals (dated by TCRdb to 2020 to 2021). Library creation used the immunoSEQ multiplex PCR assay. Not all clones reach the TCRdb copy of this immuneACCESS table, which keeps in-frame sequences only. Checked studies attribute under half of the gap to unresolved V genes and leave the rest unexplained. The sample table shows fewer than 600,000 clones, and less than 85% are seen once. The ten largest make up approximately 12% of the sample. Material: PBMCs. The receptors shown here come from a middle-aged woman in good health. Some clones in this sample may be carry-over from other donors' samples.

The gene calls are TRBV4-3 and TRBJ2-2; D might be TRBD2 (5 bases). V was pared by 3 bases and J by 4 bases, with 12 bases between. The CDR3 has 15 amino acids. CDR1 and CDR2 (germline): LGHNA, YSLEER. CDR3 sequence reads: CASSQLGRGTGELFF. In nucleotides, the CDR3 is TGCGCCAGCAGCCAGCTCGGTCGGGGCACCGGGGAGCTGTTTTTT.

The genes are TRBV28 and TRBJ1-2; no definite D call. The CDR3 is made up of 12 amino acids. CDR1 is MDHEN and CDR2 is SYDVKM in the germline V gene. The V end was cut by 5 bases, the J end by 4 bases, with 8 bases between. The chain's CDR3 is CASSPALYGYTF. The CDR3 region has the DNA TGTGCCAGCAGTCCCGCCCTCTATGGCTACACCTTC.

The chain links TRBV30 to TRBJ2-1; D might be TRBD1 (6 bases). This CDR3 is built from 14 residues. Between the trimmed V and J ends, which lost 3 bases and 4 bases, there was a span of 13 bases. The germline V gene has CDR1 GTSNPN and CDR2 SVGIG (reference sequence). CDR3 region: CAWSRGPIYNEQFF. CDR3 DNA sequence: TGTGCCTGGAGCAGGGGCCCCATTTACAATGAGCAGTTCTTC. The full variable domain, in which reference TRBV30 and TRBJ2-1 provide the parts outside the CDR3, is SQTIHQWPATLVQPVGSPLSLECTVEGTSNPNLYWYRQAAGRGLQLLFYSVGIGQISSEVPQNLSASRPQDRQFILSSKKLLLSDSGFYLCAWSRGPIYNEQFFGPGTRLTVL.

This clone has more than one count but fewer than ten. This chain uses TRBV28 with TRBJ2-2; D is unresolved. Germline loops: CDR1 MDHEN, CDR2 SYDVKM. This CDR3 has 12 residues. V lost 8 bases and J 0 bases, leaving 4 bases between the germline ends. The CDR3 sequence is CASVSNTGELFF. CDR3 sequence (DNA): TGTGCCAGCGTATCGAACACCGGGGAGCTGTTTTTT. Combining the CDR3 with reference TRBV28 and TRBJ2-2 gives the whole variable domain DVKVTQSSRYLVKRTGEKVFLECVQDMDHENMFWYRQDPGLGLRLIYFSYDVKMKEKGDIPEGYSVSREKKERFSLILESASTNQTSMYLCASVSNTGELFFGEGSRLTVL.

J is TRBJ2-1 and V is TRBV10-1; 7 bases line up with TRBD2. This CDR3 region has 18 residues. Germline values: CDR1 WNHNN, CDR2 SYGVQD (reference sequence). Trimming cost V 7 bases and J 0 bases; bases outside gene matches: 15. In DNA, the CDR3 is TGCGCCAGCACCACGGGGGGTGGGGCGGGATGCTCCTACAATGAGCAGTTCTTC. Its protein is CASTTGGGAGCSYNEQFF.

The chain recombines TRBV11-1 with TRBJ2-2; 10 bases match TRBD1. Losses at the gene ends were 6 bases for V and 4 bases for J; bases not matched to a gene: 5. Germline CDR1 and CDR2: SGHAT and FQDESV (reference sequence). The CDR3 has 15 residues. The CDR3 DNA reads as TGTGCCAGCAGTCACCGGGACAGGGGCACCGGGGAGCTGTTTTTT. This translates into CASSHRDRGTGELFF. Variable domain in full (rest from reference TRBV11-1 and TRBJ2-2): EAEVAQSPRYKITEKSQAVAFWCDPISGHATLYWYRQILGQGPELLVQFQDESVVDDSQLPKDRFSAERLKGVDSTLKIQPAELGDSAMYLCASSHRDRGTGELFFGEGSRLTVL.

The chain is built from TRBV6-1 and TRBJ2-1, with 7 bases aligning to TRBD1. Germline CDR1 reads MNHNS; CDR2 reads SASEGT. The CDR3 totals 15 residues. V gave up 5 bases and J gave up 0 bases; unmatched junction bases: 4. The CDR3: CASSLDRSSYNEQFF. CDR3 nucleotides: TGTGCCAGCAGTCTGGACAGGAGCTCCTACAATGAGCAGTTCTTC.

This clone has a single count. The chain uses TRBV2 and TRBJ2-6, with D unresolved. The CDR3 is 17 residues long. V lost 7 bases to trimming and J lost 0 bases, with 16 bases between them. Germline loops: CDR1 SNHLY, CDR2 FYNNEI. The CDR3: CASTPRAAYSGANVLTF. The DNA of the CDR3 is TGTGCCAGCACCCCCCGGGCAGCTTACTCTGGGGCCAACGTCCTGACTTTC.

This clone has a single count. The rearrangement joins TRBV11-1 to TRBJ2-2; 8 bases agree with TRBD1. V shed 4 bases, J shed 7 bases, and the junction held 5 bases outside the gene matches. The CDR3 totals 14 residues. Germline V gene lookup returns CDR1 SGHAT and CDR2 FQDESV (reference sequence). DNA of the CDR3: TGTGCCAGCAGCTCAGGACAGGGTGTCGGGGAGCTGTTTTTT. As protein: CASSSGQGVGELFF.

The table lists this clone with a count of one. CDR3 amino acids: CASSQGIRGSPLSGANVLTF. The CDR3 DNA follows: TGTGCCAGCAGCCAAGGCATTCGGGGTTCCCCTCTCTCTGGGGCCAACGTCCTGACTTTC. The rearrangement links TRBV14 to TRBJ2-6, with TRBD2 as a possible D gene (5 bases). This CDR3 has 20 residues. V lost 1 base to trimming and J lost 0 bases, with 19 bases between them. Germline V gene data show CDR1 as SGHDN and CDR2 as FVKESK.

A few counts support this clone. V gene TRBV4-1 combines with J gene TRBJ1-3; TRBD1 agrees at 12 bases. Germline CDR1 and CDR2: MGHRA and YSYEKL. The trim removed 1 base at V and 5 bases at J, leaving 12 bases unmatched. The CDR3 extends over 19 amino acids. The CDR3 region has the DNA TGCGCCAGCAGCCAAGTGGTTCAGGCGGGACAGGGGGCGAGAAACACCATATATTTT. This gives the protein CASSQVVQAGQGARNTIYF.

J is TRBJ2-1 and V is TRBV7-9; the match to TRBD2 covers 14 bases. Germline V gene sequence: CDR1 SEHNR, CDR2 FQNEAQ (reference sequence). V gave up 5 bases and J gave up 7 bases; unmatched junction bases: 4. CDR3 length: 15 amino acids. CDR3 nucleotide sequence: TGTGCCAGCAGCCGGACTAGCGGGAGGTTGAATGAGCAGTTCTTC. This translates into CASSRTSGRLNEQFF.

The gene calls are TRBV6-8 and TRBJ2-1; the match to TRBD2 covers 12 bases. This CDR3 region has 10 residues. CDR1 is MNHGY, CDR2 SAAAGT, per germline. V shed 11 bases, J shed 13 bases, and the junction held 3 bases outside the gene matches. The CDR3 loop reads CAGLAGIQFF. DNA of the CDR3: TGTGCCGGACTAGCGGGGATTCAGTTCTTC.

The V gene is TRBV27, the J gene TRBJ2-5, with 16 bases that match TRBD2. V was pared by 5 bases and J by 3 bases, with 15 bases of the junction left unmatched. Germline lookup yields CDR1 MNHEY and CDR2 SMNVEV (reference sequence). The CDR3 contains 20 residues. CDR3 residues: CASSLAPGTSGRGGEETQYF. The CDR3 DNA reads TGTGCCAGCAGTCTAGCTCCCGGGACTAGCGGGAGGGGGGGGGAAGAGACCCAGTACTTC.

CDR3 bases: TGTGCCAGCTCACCACAGCAGGAAGAGCAGTACTTC. This translates into CASSPQQEEQYF. The genes are TRBV18 and TRBJ2-7; D uncertain. Per the germline V gene, CDR1 is KGHSH and CDR2 is LQKENI. The CDR3 runs to 12 residues. V shed 1 base and J shed 7 bases, with 8 bases lying between them. Full variable domain (rest looked up from reference TRBV18 and TRBJ2-7): NAGVMQNPRHLVRRRGQEARLRCSPMKGHSHVYWYRQLPEEGLKFMVYLQKENIIDESGMPKERFSAEFPKEGPSILRIQQVVRGDSAAYFCASSPQQEEQYFGPGTRLTVT.

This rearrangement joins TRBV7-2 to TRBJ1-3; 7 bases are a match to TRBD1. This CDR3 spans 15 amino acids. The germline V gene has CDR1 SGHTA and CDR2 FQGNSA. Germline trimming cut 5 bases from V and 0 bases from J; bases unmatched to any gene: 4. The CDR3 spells CASSLGTDSGNTIYF. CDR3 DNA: TGTGCCAGCAGCCTGGGGACAGACTCTGGAAACACCATATATTTT.

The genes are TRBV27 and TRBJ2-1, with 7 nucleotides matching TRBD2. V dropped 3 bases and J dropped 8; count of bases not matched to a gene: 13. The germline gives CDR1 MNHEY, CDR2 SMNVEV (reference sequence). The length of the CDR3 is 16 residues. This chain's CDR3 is CASSLGGWTSGDEQFF. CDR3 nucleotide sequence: TGTGCCAGCAGTTTGGGGGGGTGGACCTCCGGGGATGAGCAGTTCTTC.

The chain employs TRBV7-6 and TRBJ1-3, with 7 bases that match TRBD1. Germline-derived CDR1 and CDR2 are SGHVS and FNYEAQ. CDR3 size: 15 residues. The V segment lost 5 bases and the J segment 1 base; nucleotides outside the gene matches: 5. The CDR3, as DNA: TGTGCCAGCAGCAGACAGGGCGGTTCTGGAAACACCATATATTTT. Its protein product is CASSRQGGSGNTIYF.

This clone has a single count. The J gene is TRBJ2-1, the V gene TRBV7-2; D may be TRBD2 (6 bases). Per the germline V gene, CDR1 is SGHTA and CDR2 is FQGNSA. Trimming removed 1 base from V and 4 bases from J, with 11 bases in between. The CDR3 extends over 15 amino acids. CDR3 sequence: CASSLDGRSYNEQFF. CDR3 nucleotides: TGTGCCAGCAGCTTAGACGGGAGATCTTACAATGAGCAGTTCTTC. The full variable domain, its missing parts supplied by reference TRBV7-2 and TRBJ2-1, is GAGVSQSPSNKVTEKGKDVELRCDPISGHTALYWYRQSLGQGLEFLIYFQGNSAPDKSGLPSDRFSAERTGGSVSTLTIQRTQQEDSAVYLCASSLDGRSYNEQFFGPGTRLTVL.

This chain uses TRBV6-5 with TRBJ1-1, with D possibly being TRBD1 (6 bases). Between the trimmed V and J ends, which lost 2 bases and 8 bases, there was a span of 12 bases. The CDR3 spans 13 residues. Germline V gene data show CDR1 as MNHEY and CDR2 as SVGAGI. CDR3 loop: CASSYGWGAEAFF. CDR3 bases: TGTGCCAGCAGTTACGGTTGGGGGGCGGAAGCTTTCTTT.

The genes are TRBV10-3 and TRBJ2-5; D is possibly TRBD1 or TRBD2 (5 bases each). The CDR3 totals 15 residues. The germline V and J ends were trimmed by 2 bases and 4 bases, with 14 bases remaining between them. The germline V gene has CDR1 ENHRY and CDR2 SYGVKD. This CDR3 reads CAISEVEGQGETQYF. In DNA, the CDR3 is TGTGCCATCAGTGAGGTAGAGGGGCAGGGAGAGACCCAGTACTTC.

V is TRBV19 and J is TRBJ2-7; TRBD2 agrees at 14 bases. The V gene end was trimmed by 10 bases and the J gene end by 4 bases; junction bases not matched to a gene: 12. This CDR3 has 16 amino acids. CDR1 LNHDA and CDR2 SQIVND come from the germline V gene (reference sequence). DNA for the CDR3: TGTGCCACCTCTAAGGGGGGACTAGCGGGAGTATACGAGCAGTACTTC. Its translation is CATSKGGLAGVYEQYF.

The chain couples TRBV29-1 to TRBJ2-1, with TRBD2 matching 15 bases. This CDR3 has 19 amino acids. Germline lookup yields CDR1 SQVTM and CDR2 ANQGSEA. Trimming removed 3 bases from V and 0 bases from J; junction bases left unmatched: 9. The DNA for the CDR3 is TGCAGCGTTGACGTAGGACTAGCGGGAGGGCCTATCTCCTACAATGAGCAGTTCTTC. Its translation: CSVDVGLAGGPISYNEQFF.

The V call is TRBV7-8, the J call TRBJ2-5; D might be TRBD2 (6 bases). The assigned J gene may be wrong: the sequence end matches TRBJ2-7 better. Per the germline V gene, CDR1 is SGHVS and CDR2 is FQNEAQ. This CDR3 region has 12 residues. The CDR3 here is CASSVGSYEQYF. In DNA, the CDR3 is TGTGCCAGCAGCGTCGGGAGTTACGAGCAGTACTTC.

CDR3 in amino acids: CASSFSGSMDTGELFF. Here the CDR3 DNA reads TGTGCCAGCAGCTTTAGCGGGAGTATGGACACCGGGGAGCTGTTTTTT. The chain joins TRBV7-3 to TRBJ2-2, with 9 bases identical to TRBD2. The CDR3 is made up of 16 amino acids. CDR1 and CDR2 from the germline V gene are SGHTA and FQGTGA. The V and J ends lost 3 bases and 3 bases, in that order; junction bases with no gene match: 5. Full variable domain (remainder filled in from reference TRBV7-3 and TRBJ2-2): GAGVSQTPSNKVTEKGKYVELRCDPISGHTALYWYRQSLGQGPEFLIYFQGTGAADDSGLPNDRFFAVRPEGSVSTLKIQRTERGDSAVYLCASSFSGSMDTGELFFGEGSRLTVL.

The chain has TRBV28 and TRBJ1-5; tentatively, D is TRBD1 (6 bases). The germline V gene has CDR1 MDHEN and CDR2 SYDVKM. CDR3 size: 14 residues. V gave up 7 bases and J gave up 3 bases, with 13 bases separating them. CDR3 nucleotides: TGTGCCAGCAACAAGGGGGGCAACAATCAGCCCCAGCATTTT. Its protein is CASNKGGNNQPQHF.

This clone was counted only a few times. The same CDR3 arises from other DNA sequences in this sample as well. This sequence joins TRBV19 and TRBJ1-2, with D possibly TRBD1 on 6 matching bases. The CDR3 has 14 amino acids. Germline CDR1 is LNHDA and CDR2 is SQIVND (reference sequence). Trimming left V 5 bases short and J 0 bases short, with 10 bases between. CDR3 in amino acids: CASSSRTANYGYTF. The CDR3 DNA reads TGTGCCAGTAGTTCCCGGACAGCTAACTATGGCTACACCTTC.

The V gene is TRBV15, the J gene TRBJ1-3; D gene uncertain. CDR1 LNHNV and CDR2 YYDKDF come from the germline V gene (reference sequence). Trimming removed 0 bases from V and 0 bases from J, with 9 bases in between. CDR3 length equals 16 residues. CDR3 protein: CATSRDFGRSGNTIYF. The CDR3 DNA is TGTGCCACCAGCAGAGATTTCGGTCGCTCTGGAAACACCATATATTTT. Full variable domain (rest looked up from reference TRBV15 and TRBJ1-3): DAMVIQNPRYQVTQFGKPVTLSCSQTLNHNVMYWYQQKSSQAPKLLFHYYDKDFNNEADTPDNFQSRRPNTSFCFLDIRSPGLGDTAMYLCATSRDFGRSGNTIYFGEGSWLTVV.

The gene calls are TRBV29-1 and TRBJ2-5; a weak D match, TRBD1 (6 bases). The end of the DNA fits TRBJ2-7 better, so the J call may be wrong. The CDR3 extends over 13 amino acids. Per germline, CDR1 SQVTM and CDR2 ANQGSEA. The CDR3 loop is CSGPTGYLYEQYF. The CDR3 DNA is TGCAGCGGCCCGACAGGATATCTCTACGAGCAGTACTTC.